The 7 T cell receptor beta chains in this list originate from one sample, sequenced in a study of cytomegalovirus exposure and HLA in healthy donors (TCRdb year 2017). Libraries came from the immunoSEQ multiplex PCR assay. As stored in TCRdb, this immuneACCESS dataset retains in-frame rearrangements with V and J assigned. A fraction of the clones does not appear; measured against another copy, unresolved V genes explain less than half of the discrepancy, and the remainder lacks a known reason. The sample table lists hundreds of thousands of clones, 70% to 90% of them with a count of one. The ten largest make up under 0.95% of the sample. The source material was PBMCs. Source of these receptors: a woman aged 18-29 years in good health and CMV-seronegative.

The chain links TRBV5-1 to TRBJ2-3, with 8 bases identical to TRBD1. The length of the CDR3 is 15 residues. The germline V gene encodes CDR1 SGHRS and CDR2 YFSETQ. Trimming at V came to 3 bases and at J to 3 bases, leaving 6 bases not matched to a gene. The CDR3: CASSSTGALTDTQYF. The CDR3 DNA reads as TGCGCCAGCAGCTCGACAGGGGCCCTAACAGATACGCAGTATTTT.

This clone was counted a single time. The chain links TRBV27 to TRBJ1-1; the D is unclear. Germline V gene lookup returns CDR1 MNHEY and CDR2 SMNVEV (reference sequence). The CDR3 has 12 amino acids. The ends were cut back, 6 bases at V and 8 bases at J, with 13 bases in the middle. In nucleotides, the CDR3 is TGTGCCAGCAGAGAGGGTTCCGCGGAAGCTTTCTTT. Translating gives CASREGSAEAFF.

The chain has TRBV6-1 and TRBJ2-7, with D perhaps matching TRBD1 (5 bases). Germline V gives CDR1 MNHNS, CDR2 SASEGT. There are 19 residues in the CDR3. Trimming took 1 base from V and 0 from J, leaving 22 bases between them. CDR3 loop: CASSEVGWSRGPLSYEQYF. CDR3 coding DNA: TGTGCCAGCAGTGAAGTAGGTTGGAGTAGGGGTCCACTCTCCTACGAGCAGTACTTC.

The J gene is TRBJ1-4, the V gene TRBV28; no firm D call. Trimming shortened V by 11 bases and J by 3 bases, and 13 bases separated the two germline ends. The germline V gene has CDR1 MDHEN and CDR2 SYDVKM. This CDR3 region has 13 residues. In DNA, the CDR3 is TGTGCCGCACAATCTGGCTCTAATGAAAAACTGTTTTTT. Protein product: CAAQSGSNEKLFF.

There are a few counts of this clone. J is TRBJ2-7 and V is TRBV28, with D maybe TRBD1 (5 bases). The V gene lost 2 bases and the J gene lost 5 bases, with 10 bases spanning the gap. There are 13 residues in the CDR3. Germline V gene sequence: CDR1 MDHEN, CDR2 SYDVKM. For the CDR3, the DNA is TGTGCCAGCAGTTTAATTTGGGGCAACGAGCAGTACTTC. This translates into CASSLIWGNEQYF.

This rearrangement joins TRBV6-5 to TRBJ1-1; D call uncertain. The V gene's germline CDR1 is MNHEY and CDR2 SVGAGI. The CDR3 has 14 residues. The V gene lost 2 bases and the J gene lost 2 bases, with 9 bases spanning the gap. The CDR3 spells CASSYQATNTEAFF. The CDR3 DNA reads TGTGCCAGCAGTTACCAGGCGACAAACACTGAAGCTTTCTTT.

The V call is TRBV5-4, the J call TRBJ2-7; 11 nucleotides match TRBD2. Trimming cost V 6 bases and J 4 bases; bases outside gene matches: 9. Germline V gene sequence: CDR1 SGHNT, CDR2 YYREEE (reference sequence). The CDR3 covers 15 residues. CDR3 in DNA: TGTGCCAGCAAATTAGCGGGAGGGCCGTGGTACGAGCAGTACTTC. It yields the protein CASKLAGGPWYEQYF.